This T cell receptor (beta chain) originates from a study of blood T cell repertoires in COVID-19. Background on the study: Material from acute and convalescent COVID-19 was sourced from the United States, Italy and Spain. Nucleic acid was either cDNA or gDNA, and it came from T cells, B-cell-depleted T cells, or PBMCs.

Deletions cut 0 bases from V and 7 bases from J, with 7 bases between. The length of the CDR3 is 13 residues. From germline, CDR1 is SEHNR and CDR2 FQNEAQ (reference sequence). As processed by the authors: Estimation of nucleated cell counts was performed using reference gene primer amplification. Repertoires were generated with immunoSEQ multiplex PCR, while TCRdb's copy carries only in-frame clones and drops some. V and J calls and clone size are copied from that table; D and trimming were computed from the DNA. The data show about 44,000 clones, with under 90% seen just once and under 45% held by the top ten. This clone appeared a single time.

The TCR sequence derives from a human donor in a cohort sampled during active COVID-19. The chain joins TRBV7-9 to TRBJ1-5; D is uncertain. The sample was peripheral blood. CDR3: CASSLAGEQPQHF. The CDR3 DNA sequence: TGTGCCAGCAGCTTAGCCGGGGAACAGCCCCAGCATTTT.